The 13 T cell receptor beta chains below all came from one sample that was sequenced in a study of CD8+CD57+ T cells in acquired aplastic anemia. TCR beta VDJ and CDR3 were profiled, and genomic DNA was the template. TCRdb independently ran MiXCR on the reads; one entry per CDR3 protein. The repertoire has about 200,000 distinct CDR3 sequences, almost 35% of them found once; the top ten carry 1.1%. Sequencing input: sorted CD4+, CD8+, or CD8+CD57+ T cells (not recorded which) from PBMCs. Receptor source: a human donor in good health, serving as a control.

A few counts support this clonotype. V usage is TRBV19 and J usage is TRBJ2-7, with 8 bases that match TRBD1. This CDR3 has 14 amino acids. Trimming removed 6 bases from V and 7 bases from J; junction bases left unmatched: 11. Germline CDR1 is LNHDA and CDR2 is SQIVND (reference sequence). In nucleotides, the CDR3 is TGTGCCAGTAGGACAACAGGGGGGCGAGGGGAGCAGTACTTC. It encodes CASRTTGGRGEQYF.

Turning to this clonotype: Without the conserved terminal phenylalanine or tryptophan, this CDR3 likely stems from a read error. This chain links TRBV20-1 with TRBJ2-7, with 8 bases matching TRBD1. Trimming removed 3 bases from V and 2 bases from J; junction bases left unmatched: 9. The germline CDR1 and CDR2 sequences are DFQATT and SNEGSKA (reference sequence). The CDR3 contains 15 residues. In nucleotides, the CDR3 is TGCAGTGCTAGTTCAGTGACAGGGGTTACCTACGAGCAGTACTCC. This sequence encodes CSASSVTGVTYEQYS.

This clonotype was counted ten times or more. The chain couples TRBV4-2 to TRBJ1-2; D unresolved. Trimming took off 3 bases at V and 2 bases at J, with 4 bases between the two ends. Germline loops: CDR1 LGHNA, CDR2 YNFKEQ. This CDR3 is 12 amino acids long. The CDR3 is CASSQGNYGYTF. As DNA, the CDR3 is TGTGCCAGCAGCCAGGGGAACTATGGCTACACCTTC.

The chain couples TRBV12-3 or TRBV12-4 to TRBJ1-2, with unresolved D. This CDR3 spans 14 amino acids. Trimming stripped 4 bases from V and 4 bases from J, with 13 bases between. The CDR3 DNA follows: TGTGCCAGCAGTTCCCGGCAGCAGATCTATGGCTACACCTTC. Amino acids: CASSSRQQIYGYTF.

The chain employs TRBV18 and TRBJ1-1, with D possibly matching TRBD1 (6 bases). The V gene lost 0 bases and the J gene lost 5 bases, with 13 bases spanning the gap. CDR3 length: 15 residues. Germline V gives CDR1 KGHSH, CDR2 LQKENI. CDR3 region: CASSPPNERGTEAFF. The CDR3 bases are TGTGCCAGCTCACCACCAAACGAGAGGGGGACTGAAGCTTTCTTT. The full variable domain, rest sourced from reference TRBV18 and TRBJ1-1, is NAGVMQNPRHLVRRRGQEARLRCSPMKGHSHVYWYRQLPEEGLKFMVYLQKENIIDESGMPKERFSAEFPKEGPSILRIQQVVRGDSAAYFCASSPPNERGTEAFFGQGTRLTVV.

The chain couples TRBV2 to TRBJ1-2; perhaps TRBD1 as D (5 bases). This CDR3 region has 14 residues. V shed 6 bases and J shed 0 bases, with 11 bases lying between them. Germline assignment: CDR1 SNHLY and CDR2 FYNNEI. This CDR3 reads CASSRLQANYGYTF. In DNA form, the CDR3 reads TGTGCCAGCAGCCGACTACAGGCTAACTATGGCTACACCTTC.

The table lists this clonotype with many counts. As DNA, the CDR3 is TGTGCCAGTAGGCGTCCCGGCGGGGCCAACGTCCTGACTTTC. Translating it yields CASRRPGGANVLTF. This chain connects TRBV19 to TRBJ2-6; the D is unclear. The CDR3 totals 14 residues. CDR1 and CDR2 from the germline V gene are LNHDA and SQIVND (reference sequence). V was pared by 6 bases and J by 4 bases, with 10 bases between.

This clonotype came up many times. The genes are TRBV14 and TRBJ2-7; D gene unclear. Trimming took off 1 base at V and 2 bases at J, with 12 bases between the two ends. Germline-derived CDR1 and CDR2 are SGHDN and FVKESK. The CDR3 contains 15 residues. CDR3 loop: CASSQVVGQPYEQYF. The CDR3, as DNA: TGTGCCAGCAGCCAAGTGGTTGGGCAACCCTACGAGCAGTACTTC.

The rearrangement uses TRBV15 and TRBJ2-5, with D perhaps assigned TRBD1 or TRBD2 (5 bases each). V lost 4 bases and J lost 4, with 16 bases in between. The germline V gene encodes CDR1 LNHNV and CDR2 YYDKDF (reference sequence). There are 15 residues in the CDR3. The CDR3 spells CATSKLGVGRETQYF. Written as DNA, the CDR3 is TGTGCCACCAGCAAATTGGGGGTCGGGCGAGAGACCCAGTACTTC.

The J gene is TRBJ2-5, the V gene TRBV29-1; D gene ambiguous. This CDR3 has 14 residues. With 8 bases removed from V and 1 base from J, the gap between germline ends came to 17 bases. Germline values: CDR1 SQVTM, CDR2 ANQGSEA. The DNA of the CDR3 is TGCAGCAGTTACGGCGGACGGAGCCAAGAGACCCAGTACTTC. This sequence encodes CSSYGGRSQETQYF.

The table lists this clonotype with many counts. The rearrangement links TRBV5-1 to TRBJ2-7; TRBD2 might be the D (5 bases). V gave up 0 bases and J gave up 3 bases, with 10 bases separating them. Germline CDR1 reads SGHRS; CDR2 reads YFSETQ. There are 14 residues in the CDR3. In DNA form, the CDR3 reads TGCGCCAGCAGCTTGGCCGACGGGATCTACGAGCAGTACTTC. It specifies CASSLADGIYEQYF. Based on the CDR3 plus reference TRBV5-1 and TRBJ2-7, the full variable domain is KAGVTQTPRYLIKTRGQQVTLSCSPISGHRSVSWYQQTPGQGLQFLFEYFSETQRNKGNFPGRFSGRQFSNSRSEMNVSTLELGDSALYLCASSLADGIYEQYFGPGTRLTVT.

The sample holds many counts of this clonotype. This rearrangement joins TRBV25-1 to TRBJ2-5; weak D call: TRBD2 (5 bases). Germline CDR1 MGHDK, CDR2 SYGVNS. The V gene lost 5 bases and the J gene lost 5 bases, with 12 bases spanning the gap. The length of the CDR3 is 13 residues. The CDR3 here is CASSPPGSETQYF. In nucleotides, the CDR3 is TGTGCCAGCAGTCCCCCGGGATCTGAGACCCAGTACTTC.

This clonotype was observed a few times. Possible read error: a much larger clone is one base away. The chain carries TRBV2 and TRBJ1-5; 7 bases match TRBD1. The CDR3 loop spans 16 amino acids. The germline V gene encodes CDR1 SNHLY and CDR2 FYNNEI. The ends lost 7 bases at V and 0 bases at J; junction bases unmatched: 9. The CDR3 loop reads CASKAQGTFSNQPQHF. The CDR3 DNA reads as TGTGCCAGCAAGGCACAGGGGACTTTTAGCAATCAGCCCCAGCATTTT.